This TCR beta chain was identified during a study of OX40 agonist ivuxolimab in advanced cancers. Here immunoSEQ multiplex PCR was the method, and the copy in TCRdb shows in-frame clones only, minus some. The table lists 70,000 to 80,000 clones, 80% to 95% of them singletons. Germline loops: CDR1 SGHAT, CDR2 FQNNGV. Trimming cost V 6 bases and J 2 bases; bases outside gene matches: 8. CDR3 length equals 15 residues. This sample comprised CD4+ or CD8+ T cells sorted from blood, obtained in a trial of the OX40 agonist ivuxolimab. This sequence originates from an adult with an advanced solid tumor such as melanoma, head and neck, liver or kidney cancer. The chain combines TRBV11-2 with TRBJ1-2; TRBD1 matches 8 bases. CDR3 sequence (DNA): TGTGCCAGCAGTTACCGGGGACAGGCCAACTATGGCTACACCTTC. This translates into CASSYRGQANYGYTF. Filled out from reference TRBV11-2 and TRBJ1-2, the complete variable domain reads EAGVAQSPRYKIIEKRQSVAFWCNPISGHATLYWYQQILGQGPKLLIQFQNNGVVDDSQLPKDRFSAERLKGVDSTLKIQPAKLEDSAVYLCASSYRGQANYGYTFGSGTRLTVV.